The 7 T cell receptor beta chains below were found in one sample sequenced in a study of cytomegalovirus exposure and HLA in healthy donors. PCR used 60 Vbeta primers and 13 Jbeta primers. TCRdb's table, derived via immunoSEQ multiplex PCR, lists solely in-frame clones and lacks some. The data show approximately 200,000 clones, with approximately 85% seen just once and about 2.3% held by the top ten. The sequencing input was PBMCs. The source of these receptors is a woman aged 50 to 60 in good health and CMV-seronegative.

This CDR3 reads CASSLLGTQYF. DNA of the CDR3: TGCGCCAGCAGCCTCCTAGGGACCCAGTACTTC. This chain connects TRBV4-3 to TRBJ2-5; D is unresolved. V lost 4 bases, J lost 7 bases, and 7 bases lay in between. This CDR3 is 11 amino acids long. Germline V gives CDR1 LGHNA, CDR2 YSLEER.

This chain joins TRBV28 and TRBJ1-3; the D gene is possibly TRBD1 (5 bases). CDR3 length: 15 amino acids. CDR1 MDHEN and CDR2 SYDVKM come from the germline V gene. V lost 6 bases and J lost 0, with 12 bases in between. This CDR3 is CASSQGQGSGNTIYF. In nucleotides, the CDR3 is TGTGCCAGCAGCCAAGGACAAGGCTCTGGAAACACCATATATTTT.

The genes are TRBV14 and TRBJ2-1, with 7 bases identical to TRBD1. This CDR3 contains 16 residues. J gave up 6 bases and V 0 bases, and 8 bases lay outside the gene matches. Germline CDR1 is SGHDN and CDR2 is FVKESK. The CDR3 sequence is CASSQELWAGGNEQFF. For the CDR3, the DNA is TGTGCCAGCAGCCAAGAGTTATGGGCAGGGGGCAATGAGCAGTTCTTC.

This chain connects TRBV5-4 to TRBJ2-2; 8 nucleotides match TRBD2. The CDR3 is made up of 16 amino acids. Germline V CDR1 and CDR2: SGHNT, YYREEE (reference sequence). J was trimmed by 5 bases and V by 2 bases; bases with no gene match: 8. The CDR3 here is CASSFVAGGGTGELFF. In DNA, the CDR3 is TGTGCCAGCAGCTTCGTCGCGGGAGGAGGAACCGGGGAGCTGTTTTTT. Variable domain in full (rest from reference TRBV5-4 and TRBJ2-2): ETGVTQSPTHLIKTRGQQVTLRCSSQSGHNTVSWYQQALGQGPQFIFQYYREEENGRGNFPPRFSGLQFPNYSSELNVNALELDDSALYLCASSFVAGGGTGELFFGEGSRLTVL.

The rearrangement links TRBV5-1 to TRBJ2-1; 9 nucleotides line up with TRBD1. In germline, CDR1 is SGHRS, CDR2 YFSETQ. This CDR3 is 15 amino acids long. After removal of 6 bases from V and 4 bases from J, the junction contained 8 bases not matched to a gene. The chain's CDR3 is CASTLDRGLYNEQFF. The CDR3 coding sequence is TGCGCCAGCACTCTGGACAGGGGACTTTACAATGAGCAGTTCTTC.

The chain combines TRBV20-1 with TRBJ1-1; D is undetermined. The V gene's germline CDR1 is DFQATT and CDR2 SNEGSKA (reference sequence). V lost 3 bases and J lost 7, with 6 bases in between. This CDR3 is 10 amino acids long. The CDR3 loop reads CSASAGEAFF. For the CDR3, the DNA is TGCAGTGCTAGTGCAGGTGAAGCTTTCTTT.

The CDR3 reads CASSDPGLAGEMGELFF. CDR3 nucleotide sequence: TGTGCCAGCAGCGATCCGGGACTAGCGGGAGAAATGGGGGAGCTGTTTTTT. This chain links TRBV4-2 with TRBJ2-2; 14 bases line up with TRBD2. The ends lost 5 bases at V and 8 bases at J; junction bases unmatched: 10. The CDR3 length is 17 residues. Germline V CDR1 and CDR2: LGHNA, YNFKEQ.